This T cell receptor (beta chain) emerged from a study of early T cells in non-severe SARS-CoV-2 infection. Whole-study findings and limits: Database matching using VDJdb favored anti-spike CD8 responses, with private and CD4 specificities left missing.

The V and J ends lost 8 bases and 4 bases respectively, with 14 bases between them. This CDR3 comprises 14 residues. Germline CDR1 SNHLY, CDR2 FYNNEI. The TCR library protocol was used to attach unique molecular identifiers. These identifiers were attached to individual cDNA molecules. Using its own MiXCR run on the 5' RACE reads, TCRdb lists one record per CDR3 protein. In the table there are about 52,000 distinct CDR3 sequences, 9.5% to 11% of which are singletons. Note on this clonotype: Antigen: not known.

The sequenced material came from whole blood. This TCR was recovered from an adult who was a healthcare worker with PCR-confirmed SARS-CoV-2 infection or an uninfected control (not recorded which). The chain combines TRBV2 with TRBJ2-2; TRBD1 might be the D (6 bases). This CDR3 is CASGSGTSTGELFF. CDR3 DNA: TGTGCCAGCGGATCCGGGACAAGCACCGGGGAGCTGTTTTTT.